The 17 T cell receptor beta chains below come from one sample, sequenced in a study of STAT3 mutations in large granular lymphocyte leukemia. The table came from immunoSEQ multiplex PCR; TCRdb's copy has only in-frame clones and leaves some out. This sample has more than 15,000 clones, with over 80% found just once. These receptors are not linked to any known antigen. Study-wide results and caveats: In T-cell large granular lymphocyte leukemia, about half of patients showed multiple immunodominant subclonotypes.

The source material was peripheral blood mononuclear cells. All receptors derive from a man aged 55-75 years with T-cell large granular lymphocyte leukemia. Some clones in this sample may be carry-over from other donors' samples.

The chain recombines TRBV28 with TRBJ2-3; 8 nucleotides agree with TRBD2. The CDR3 extends over 14 amino acids. Germline assignment: CDR1 MDHEN and CDR2 SYDVKM. V shed 6 bases and J 5 bases; nucleotides not matched to a gene: 7. The CDR3 DNA reads TGTGCCAGCAGGCTTAGCGGGGTGGGAGATACGCAGTATTTT. Protein sequence: CASRLSGVGDTQYF.

This clone was counted a single time. The chain combines TRBV6-5 with TRBJ2-4; D may be TRBD1 or TRBD2 (5 bases each). V was pared by 5 bases and J by 9 bases, with 20 bases between. Germline assignment: CDR1 MNHEY and CDR2 SVGAGI. This CDR3 is 15 amino acids long. In DNA, the CDR3 is TGTGCCAGCAGTACCGGACAATCCCGGGGAAGCATTCAGTACTTC. Residues: CASSTGQSRGSIQYF.

The chain has TRBV5-1 and TRBJ1-1, with D unclear. CDR3 length equals 14 residues. V lost 1 base and J lost 1, with 8 bases in between. CDR1 SGHRS and CDR2 YFSETQ come from the germline V gene. The CDR3 DNA is TGCGCCAGCAGCTTGTCGGCGGCGAACACTGAAGCTTTCTTT. Its translation: CASSLSAANTEAFF.

The rearrangement uses TRBV29-1 and TRBJ2-3, with 9 bases aligning to TRBD2. Germline CDR1 is SQVTM and CDR2 is ANQGSEA. With 2 bases clipped from V and 0 bases from J, the junction kept 6 bases outside the gene matches. This CDR3 is 16 amino acids long. Here the CDR3 reads CSVELAGRASTDTQYF. The CDR3 nucleotides are TGCAGCGTTGAACTAGCGGGGAGGGCTAGCACAGATACGCAGTATTTT.

This rearrangement joins TRBV5-1 to TRBJ1-4; 7 bases agree with TRBD1. This CDR3 is 15 amino acids long. The J segment lost 8 bases and the V segment lost 0 bases, leaving 7 bases of the junction unmatched. CDR1 is SGHRS, CDR2 YFSETQ, per germline. CDR3 amino acids: CASSLDRDRGEKLFF. The CDR3 DNA reads TGCGCCAGCAGCTTGGACCGGGACAGAGGGGAAAAACTGTTTTTT.

The chain has TRBV13 and TRBJ2-3, with TRBD2 matching over 7 bases. CDR1 and CDR2 (germline): PRHDT, FYEKMQ (reference sequence). The CDR3 totals 17 residues. V lost 4 bases and J lost 0; bases outside the gene matches: 10. CDR3 in amino acids: CASSSRAGGTSTDTQYF. The DNA of the CDR3 is TGTGCCAGCAGCTCCCGAGCCGGGGGGACTAGCACAGATACGCAGTATTTT.

The V and J genes are TRBV29-1 and TRBJ2-3; no clear D. From germline, CDR1 is SQVTM and CDR2 ANQGSEA. V shed 6 bases and J shed 7 bases, with 23 bases lying between them. The CDR3 is made up of 15 amino acids. CDR3 region: CSVLGSARWGNTQYF. In DNA, the CDR3 is TGCAGCGTCCTGGGGTCCGCTCGATGGGGAAATACGCAGTATTTT.

The rearrangement uses TRBV5-4 and TRBJ2-1, with 11 bases fitting TRBD2. The germline CDR1 and CDR2 sequences are SGHNT and YYREEE (reference sequence). V lost 5 bases and J lost 5; bases outside the gene matches: 6. The CDR3 loop spans 15 amino acids. The CDR3 spells CASRSGTSGNNEQFF. The CDR3 DNA follows: TGTGCCAGCAGATCCGGGACTAGCGGCAACAATGAGCAGTTCTTC. Supplemented by reference TRBV5-4 and TRBJ2-1, the full variable domain reads ETGVTQSPTHLIKTRGQQVTLRCSSQSGHNTVSWYQQALGQGPQFIFQYYREEENGRGNFPPRFSGLQFPNYSSELNVNALELDDSALYLCASRSGTSGNNEQFFGPGTRLTVL.

This clone was detected only once. At one of its ends the junction is not consistent with the germline gene, which may arise from a read error. The rearrangement joins TRBV10-3 to TRBJ2-3, with D perhaps assigned TRBD1 or TRBD2 (5 bases each). The CDR3 is 16 amino acids. Germline V gene data show CDR1 as ENHRY and CDR2 as SYGVKD. The CDR3 spells CAIKATRGRGTDTQYF. In DNA form, the CDR3 reads TGTGCCATCAAGGCAACACGGGGTCGGGGCACGGATACGCAGTATTTT.

The V call is TRBV6-5, the J call TRBJ2-7, with 11 bases that match TRBD1. Germline trimming cut 0 bases from V and 3 bases from J; bases unmatched to any gene: 1. CDR3 length: 15 residues. Germline V gene sequence: CDR1 MNHEY, CDR2 SVGAGI. CDR3 sequence: CASSYSGTGGYEQYF. CDR3 DNA: TGTGCCAGCAGTTACTCAGGGACAGGGGGCTACGAGCAGTACTTC.

V usage is TRBV11-2 and J usage is TRBJ2-5, with D possibly being TRBD1 (6 bases). The germline V gene has CDR1 SGHAT and CDR2 FQNNGV. V gave up 4 bases and J gave up 8 bases, with 14 bases separating them. The CDR3 extends over 13 amino acids. The CDR3 is CASSSQGSGTQYF. For the CDR3, the DNA is TGTGCCAGCAGCTCGCAGGGGTCCGGAACCCAGTACTTC.

This chain uses TRBV6-5 with TRBJ2-1, with D unresolved. Germline assignment: CDR1 MNHEY and CDR2 SVGAGI. Trimming removed 8 bases from V and 9 bases from J, with 17 bases in between. The CDR3 length is 13 residues. Here the CDR3 reads CASGAKGRSEQFF. The CDR3 nucleotides are TGTGCCAGCGGTGCGAAGGGTCGAAGTGAGCAGTTCTTC.

This chain joins TRBV5-1 and TRBJ1-2; a possible D gene is TRBD1 (6 bases). The CDR3 is made up of 15 amino acids. Deletions cut 4 bases from V and 1 base from J, with 14 bases between. From germline, CDR1 is SGHRS and CDR2 YFSETQ. CDR3 loop: CASSKNGQLNYGYTF. CDR3 sequence (DNA): TGCGCCAGCAGCAAAAACGGACAGCTTAACTATGGCTACACCTTC.

V is TRBV4-2 and J is TRBJ1-2, with TRBD1 as a possible D gene (5 bases). Trimming shortened V by 0 bases and J by 4 bases, and 9 bases separated the two germline ends. Germline V CDR1 and CDR2: LGHNA, YNFKEQ. CDR3 length equals 14 residues. CDR3 sequence reads: CASSQDSRVYGYTF. The CDR3 DNA reads as TGTGCCAGCAGCCAAGATAGCAGGGTCTATGGCTACACCTTC.

This chain connects TRBV7-2 to TRBJ2-7, with D possibly matching TRBD1 (6 bases). The germline CDR1 and CDR2 sequences are SGHTA and FQGNSA. The CDR3 is 13 residues long. Trimming cost V 5 bases and J 3 bases, with 11 bases left between them. CDR3 in amino acids: CASSRRDNYEQYF. The CDR3 region has the DNA TGTGCCAGCAGCCGCCGGGACAACTACGAGCAGTACTTC.

The gene calls are TRBV25-1 and TRBJ2-1, with 9 bases matching TRBD1. Germline lookup yields CDR1 MGHDK and CDR2 SYGVNS. The CDR3 loop spans 15 amino acids. V lost 4 bases, J lost 6 bases, and 7 bases stayed unmatched. DNA of the CDR3: TGTGCCAGCAGTGGACGGACAGGGGTGCCCAATGAGCAGTTCTTC. It is translated as CASSGRTGVPNEQFF.

The chain links TRBV5-1 to TRBJ2-3, with D possibly TRBD1 on 5 matching bases. Germline V CDR1 and CDR2: SGHRS, YFSETQ. V lost 0 bases and J lost 3, with 5 bases in between. CDR3 length: 13 amino acids. As DNA, the CDR3 is TGCGCCAGCAGCTTGGGACAGACAGATACGCAGTATTTT. Residues: CASSLGQTDTQYF.